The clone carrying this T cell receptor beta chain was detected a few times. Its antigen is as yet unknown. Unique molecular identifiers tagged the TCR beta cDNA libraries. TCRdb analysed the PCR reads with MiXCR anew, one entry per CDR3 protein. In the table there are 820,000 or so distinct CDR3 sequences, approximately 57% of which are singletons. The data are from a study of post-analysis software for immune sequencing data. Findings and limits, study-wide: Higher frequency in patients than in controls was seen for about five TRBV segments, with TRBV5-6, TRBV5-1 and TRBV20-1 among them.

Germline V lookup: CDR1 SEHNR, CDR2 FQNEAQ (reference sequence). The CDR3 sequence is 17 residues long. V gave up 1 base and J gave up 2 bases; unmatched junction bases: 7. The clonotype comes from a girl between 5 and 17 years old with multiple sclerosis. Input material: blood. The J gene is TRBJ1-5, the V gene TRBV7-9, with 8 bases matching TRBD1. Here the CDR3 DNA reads TGTGCCAGCAGCTTAGTAATATCGGGACAGGGCAATCAGCCCCAGCATTTT. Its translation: CASSLVISGQGNQPQHF.